These 26 T cell receptor beta chains were sequenced from one sample in a study of T cell repertoires in cytomegalovirus infection. TCRdb reanalysed the reads using MiXCR and keeps one entry per CDR3 protein. The profile covers about 480,000 distinct CDR3 sequences, with 25% to 35% appearing a single time and about a sixth taken by the ten largest. These receptors' targets are unknown. The sample was cultured PBMCs, taken from culture after CMV antigen stimulation. These TCRs come from a human donor in good health (CMV status not recorded). Some clones in this sample may be carry-over from other donors' samples.

The chain couples TRBV28 to TRBJ1-6; maybe TRBD1 (5 bases). Trimming removed 5 bases from V and 7 bases from J, with 9 bases in between. The CDR3 spans 13 residues. Per the germline V gene, CDR1 is MDHEN and CDR2 is SYDVKM. The CDR3 here is CASSEQENSPLHF. The CDR3 bases are TGTGCCAGCAGTGAACAGGAGAATTCACCCCTCCACTTT.

This clonotype was seen once. The chain recombines TRBV12-3 or TRBV12-4 with TRBJ2-1; 9 bases line up with TRBD2. CDR3 length: 16 amino acids. V lost 7 bases, J lost 3 bases, and 10 bases stayed unmatched. The CDR3 DNA sequence: TGTGCCAGCACGGTCGGGCTAGCGGGGAACTACAATGAGCAGTTCTTC. As protein: CASTVGLAGNYNEQFF.

This chain connects TRBV6-2 or TRBV6-3 to TRBJ2-7; 7 bases fit TRBD2. After removal of 7 bases from V and 4 bases from J, the junction contained 16 bases not matched to a gene. The CDR3 is made up of 16 amino acids. CDR1 and CDR2 from the germline V gene are MNHEY and SVGEGT. The CDR3: CASTKRDFSGGYEQYF. The CDR3 nucleotides read TGTGCCAGCACCAAACGGGACTTTTCGGGAGGATACGAGCAGTACTTC.

This clonotype was seen once. A much larger clone lies one base from this, so it may be a read error. J is TRBJ2-7 and V is TRBV7-2; tentatively, D is TRBD1 (5 bases). Germline V lookup: CDR1 SGHTA, CDR2 FQGNSA. The CDR3 consists of 16 residues. The CDR3 here is CASSLGVGASSYEQDV. CDR3 in DNA: TGTGCCAGCAGCTTAGGGGTAGGGGCGAGCTCCTACGAGCAGGACGTC.

The gene calls are TRBV12-3 or TRBV12-4 and TRBJ1-1, with 7 bases identical to TRBD1. The V and J ends lost 7 bases and 6 bases, in that order; junction bases with no gene match: 5. The CDR3 runs to 12 residues. CDR3 DNA: TGTGCCAGCACTCGAGGGGGCGCTGAAGCTTTCTTT. It codes for CASTRGGAEAFF.

CDR3 in amino acids: CASSFGLAGGEIQETQYF. Written as DNA, the CDR3 is TGTGCCAGCAGCTTCGGACTAGCGGGAGGGGAAATTCAAGAGACCCAGTACTTC. This chain links TRBV7-6 with TRBJ2-5; 15 positions agree with TRBD2. In germline, CDR1 is SGHVS, CDR2 FNYEAQ. The CDR3 is made up of 18 amino acids. The V gene end was trimmed by 3 bases and the J gene end by 2 bases; junction bases not matched to a gene: 7.

V gene TRBV7-2 combines with J gene TRBJ2-3; D remains unclear. Germline V gives CDR1 SGHTA, CDR2 FQGNSA. The CDR3 loop spans 13 amino acids. Trimming pared 8 bases from V and 5 bases from J, leaving 14 bases between. The CDR3 DNA reads TGTGCCAGCGCCCGCCCCATAAGAGATACGCAGTATTTT. The encoded protein is CASARPIRDTQYF.

The chain couples TRBV5-1 to TRBJ2-5; 8 bases are shared with TRBD2. This CDR3 is 14 amino acids long. The V segment lost 0 bases and the J segment 5 bases; nucleotides outside the gene matches: 3. CDR1 and CDR2 from the germline V gene are SGHRS and YFSETQ. The CDR3 sequence is CASSLGAGVETQYF. DNA of the CDR3: TGCGCCAGCAGCTTGGGAGCGGGAGTCGAGACCCAGTACTTC.

This clonotype was counted a few times. The rearrangement uses TRBV11-3 and TRBJ2-1; 7 bases align to TRBD2. V lost 8 bases to trimming and J lost 5 bases; unmatched junction nucleotides: 3. The CDR3 consists of 12 residues. The germline CDR1 and CDR2 sequences are SGHNT and YENEEA. The CDR3 sequence is CASGRAHNEQFF. In nucleotides, the CDR3 is TGTGCCAGCGGGAGGGCCCACAATGAGCAGTTCTTC.

This clonotype was detected only a few times. The rearrangement uses TRBV11-3 and TRBJ2-3, with 11 bases aligning to TRBD2. The junction had 6 bases not matched to a gene; V was cut back by 4 bases and J by 0 bases. CDR1 is SGHNT, CDR2 YENEEA, per germline. The CDR3 consists of 17 residues. The CDR3 DNA is TGTGCCAGCAGCTCGGGACTAGCGGTGAGGAGCACAGATACGCAGTATTTT. The encoded protein is CASSSGLAVRSTDTQYF.

The V call is TRBV19, the J call TRBJ2-2; 15 positions agree with TRBD2. The CDR3 totals 19 residues. V was pared by 7 bases and J by 3 bases, with 12 bases of the junction left unmatched. The germline gives CDR1 LNHDA, CDR2 SQIVND (reference sequence). The CDR3 DNA sequence: TGTGCCAGTACCCTCCTAGGACTAGCGGGAGGGCCCCACACCGGGGAGCTGTTTTTT. Its translation: CASTLLGLAGGPHTGELFF.

The chain is built from TRBV6-2 or TRBV6-3 and TRBJ2-1; 11 nucleotides align to TRBD2. This CDR3 spans 16 amino acids. CDR1 is MNHEY, CDR2 SVGEGT, per germline. Trimming cost V 6 bases and J 8 bases; bases outside gene matches: 12. The CDR3 reads CASRKTSGSSFDEQFF. CDR3 nucleotide sequence: TGTGCCAGCAGGAAAACTAGCGGGAGTAGTTTCGATGAGCAGTTCTTC.

This clonotype was recorded at least ten times. The gene calls are TRBV7-2 and TRBJ2-3; perhaps TRBD1 as D (6 bases). Trimming removed 5 bases at V and 2 bases at J, with 11 bases between. Per germline, CDR1 SGHTA and CDR2 FQGNSA. This CDR3 has 14 residues. This chain's CDR3 is CASSARGNTDTQYF. CDR3 DNA sequence: TGTGCCAGCAGCGCGAGGGGGAACACAGATACGCAGTATTTT.

This clonotype occurred many times. The rearrangement links TRBV7-2 to TRBJ2-7, with 10 positions matching TRBD1. The V gene end was trimmed by 7 bases and the J gene end by 2 bases; junction bases not matched to a gene: 8. The CDR3 runs 15 residues. Germline V gives CDR1 SGHTA, CDR2 FQGNSA. CDR3: CASTTRQGATYEQYF. The CDR3 DNA follows: TGTGCCAGCACCACTAGACAGGGGGCCACCTACGAGCAGTACTTC.

J is TRBJ2-1 and V is TRBV14; TRBD2 might be the D (5 bases). The CDR3 runs to 16 residues. Per germline, CDR1 SGHDN and CDR2 FVKESK. V was pared by 2 bases and J by 0 bases, with 11 bases between. The CDR3 nucleotides read TGTGCCAGCAGCCAATTCCGTGGGAGCTCCTACAATGAGCAGTTCTTC. As protein: CASSQFRGSSYNEQFF.

Of note for this clonotype: A junction end diverges from the germline sequence, so it may reflect a read error. This sequence joins TRBV7-2 and TRBJ2-1; D is tentatively TRBD1 or TRBD2 (5 bases each). CDR3 length: 17 residues. Germline assignment: CDR1 SGHTA and CDR2 FQGNSA. The CDR3 reads CANSLAPPDSSYNEQFF. The CDR3 region has the DNA TGTGCCAACAGCTTAGCGCCCCCCGACAGCTCCTACAATGAGCAGTTCTTC.

J is TRBJ2-3 and V is TRBV4-1, with D uncertain. This CDR3 is built from 13 residues. In germline, CDR1 is MGHRA, CDR2 YSYEKL. Trimming took off 1 base at V and 2 bases at J, with 4 bases between the two ends. In nucleotides, the CDR3 is TGCGCCAGCAGCCAAGTTCACACAGATACGCAGTATTTT. It codes for CASSQVHTDTQYF.

This clonotype has a count of ten or more. The chain employs TRBV7-9 and TRBJ1-1, with TRBD1 matching over 8 bases. In germline, CDR1 is SEHNR, CDR2 FQNEAQ (reference sequence). This CDR3 has 18 residues. Trimming removed 2 bases from V and 2 bases from J; junction bases left unmatched: 13. In DNA form, the CDR3 reads TGTGCCAGCAGCTTATCCGGGACAGGACTTCTCGGAAACACTGAAGCTTTCTTT. Its translation: CASSLSGTGLLGNTEAFF.

A single count supports this clonotype. This chain links TRBV2 with TRBJ2-3, with 7 bases aligning to TRBD2. Germline V gene sequence: CDR1 SNHLY, CDR2 FYNNEI. This CDR3 contains 15 residues. V gave up 7 bases and J gave up 0 bases; unmatched junction bases: 7. CDR3 coding DNA: TGTGCCAGCAATGGCGGGAGAACTAGCACAGATACGCAGTATTTT. It specifies CASNGGRTSTDTQYF.

The chain employs TRBV5-4 and TRBJ2-1; 14 bases are shared with TRBD2. Germline assignment: CDR1 SGHNT and CDR2 YYREEE (reference sequence). CDR3 length: 16 amino acids. V lost 3 bases to trimming and J lost 9 bases; unmatched junction nucleotides: 8. The CDR3 nucleotides read TGTGCCAGCAGCTCACCGGGACTAGCGGGAGTATCTGAGCAGTTCTTC. This codes for CASSSPGLAGVSEQFF.

This clonotype was counted between two and nine times. The V and J genes are TRBV11-1 and TRBJ2-1; TRBD2 matches 8 bases. The germline V gene encodes CDR1 SGHAT and CDR2 FQDESV (reference sequence). This CDR3 region has 15 residues. V lost 5 bases and J lost 7; bases outside the gene matches: 10. CDR3 protein: CASSLIAGLGNEQFF. In nucleotides, the CDR3 is TGTGCCAGCAGCCTTATAGCGGGACTCGGGAATGAGCAGTTCTTC.

This clonotype came up a few times. The chain joins TRBV5-6 to TRBJ1-5; D remains unclear. Deletions cut 0 bases from V and 3 bases from J, with 13 bases between. Germline values: CDR1 SGHDT, CDR2 YYEEEE. The CDR3 has 16 amino acids. This chain's CDR3 is CASSLGRVDHNQPQHF. Written as DNA, the CDR3 is TGTGCCAGCAGCTTGGGTCGGGTTGACCACAATCAGCCCCAGCATTTT.

This clonotype was counted many times. The chain recombines TRBV7-2 with TRBJ2-5; TRBD2 matches at 8 bases. V gave up 3 bases and J gave up 0 bases; unmatched junction bases: 18. This CDR3 contains 20 residues. Germline loops: CDR1 SGHTA, CDR2 FQGNSA. DNA for the CDR3: TGTGCCAGCAGCTTCCGAGGAATGGCGGGAGGCCCCCGGGACCAAGAGACCCAGTACTTC. As protein: CASSFRGMAGGPRDQETQYF.

The genes are TRBV6-5 and TRBJ1-4; no clear D gene. Deletions cut 5 bases from V and 7 bases from J, with 11 bases between. Germline-derived CDR1 and CDR2 are MNHEY and SVGAGI. The length of the CDR3 is 13 residues. The CDR3 DNA reads TGTGCCAGCAGTCCCCTTCTCGCTGAAAAACTGTTTTTT. Translated: CASSPLLAEKLFF.

This clonotype came up many times. This sequence joins TRBV6-6 and TRBJ1-5; D remains unclear. This CDR3 comprises 14 residues. Looked up from germline, CDR1 is MNHNY and CDR2 is SVGAGI (reference sequence). V dropped 6 bases and J dropped 2 bases, with 11 bases sitting between them. The CDR3 is CASSYGRGNQPQHF. CDR3 DNA: TGTGCCAGCAGCTACGGGAGGGGCAATCAGCCCCAGCATTTT.

The V and J genes are TRBV27 and TRBJ2-7, with 9 positions matching TRBD2. Germline loops: CDR1 MNHEY, CDR2 SMNVEV (reference sequence). The CDR3 has 17 amino acids. The V segment lost 9 bases and the J segment 1 base; nucleotides outside the gene matches: 16. CDR3 coding DNA: TGTGCCAGTGCCACCCGATCGAGCGGGGGGCCGTCCTACGAGCAGTACTTC. Protein sequence: CASATRSSGGPSYEQYF.